The T cell receptor (delta chain) described here comes from a study of gamma-delta T cells after stem cell transplantation. Germline V gene data show CDR1 as TSWWSYY and CDR2 as QGS. The CDR3 runs to 22 residues. V gave up 0 bases and J gave up 0 bases; unmatched junction bases: 20. By its share, this clone is medium-sized (0.01 to 0.1%). TCRdb re-analyzed the RT-PCR reads via CATT. The sample contains about 4,900 delta-chain clones, about 15% of which appear only once. The sequence came from a human donor. It is not recorded whose cells these are; they may come from a transplant donor. The rearrangement joins TRDV1 to TRDJ1; 9 nucleotides agree with TRDD2. The source material was gamma-delta T cells. Here the CDR3 DNA reads TGTGCTCTTGGGGAACTCCCGCCTTCCTACAATCCTGGGGGGTCGTACACCGATAAACTCATCTTT. It codes for CALGELPPSYNPGGSYTDKLIF.